A selection of T cell receptor beta chains follows, all from one sample in a study of Graves' ophthalmopathy and Graves' hyperthyroidism. MiXCR, applied by TCRdb to the multiplex PCR reads, yields one record per CDR3 protein. The top ten clones hold approximately 3.2% of a sample with approximately 380,000 distinct CDR3 sequences, over 20% of them seen once. The sequenced sample was peripheral blood. The receptors here all came from a woman aged 18-29 years with stable Graves' hyperthyroidism. CDR3s include the opening cysteine and the closing phenylalanine or tryptophan. A D gene is named only where the DNA matches it firmly. Where a row states a size, it is once, few, many or the class of an expanded clone; other rows omit it.

CDR3 protein: CSVVRGTEAFF
CDR3 DNA: TGCAGCGTTGTGAGGGGCACTGAAGCTTTCTTT
V gene: TRBV29-1
D gene: -
clone size: -
J gene: TRBJ1-1

CDR3 protein: CASSPRGAGTYEQYF
CDR3 DNA: TGTGCCAGCTCGCCGAGGGGTGCGGGGACCTACGAGCAGTACTTC
V gene: TRBV6-1
D gene: -
clone size: -
J gene: TRBJ2-7

CDR3 protein: CASSELRESSSDEQYF
CDR3 DNA: TGTGCCAGCAGTGAATTACGGGAGTCCTCCTCCGACGAGCAGTACTTC
V gene: TRBV25-1
D gene: -
clone size: many
J gene: TRBJ2-7

CDR3 protein: CASTLGGGTQYF
CDR3 DNA: TGTGCCAGCACTCTAGGGGGGGGGACCCAGTACTTC
V gene: TRBV6-2/TRBV6-3
D gene: -
clone size: many
J gene: TRBJ2-5

CDR3 protein: CASSQAGGRVQETQYF
CDR3 DNA: TGTGCCAGCAGCCAAGCTGGAGGCAGAGTCCAAGAGACCCAGTACTTC
V gene: TRBV4-2
D gene: -
clone size: few
J gene: TRBJ2-5

CDR3 protein: CASKVSLNTEAFF
CDR3 DNA: TGTGCCAGCAAGGTCAGCTTAAACACTGAAGCTTTCTTT
V gene: TRBV6-1
D gene: -
clone size: -
J gene: TRBJ1-1

CDR3 protein: CASSYLRDQPQHF
CDR3 DNA: TGTGCCAGCAGTTACTTAAGGGATCAGCCCCAGCATTTT
V gene: TRBV6-4
D gene: -
clone size: many
J gene: TRBJ1-5

CDR3 protein: CASSFVSGKSDEQYF
CDR3 DNA: TGTGCCAGCAGTTTTGTTTCAGGGAAGTCTGACGAGCAGTACTTC
V gene: TRBV28
D gene: -
clone size: -
J gene: TRBJ2-7

CDR3 protein: CASSQGIGGFHQPQHF
CDR3 DNA: TGTGCCAGCAGCCAAGGCATAGGAGGGTTCCATCAGCCCCAGCATTTT
V gene: TRBV4-2
D gene: -
clone size: many
J gene: TRBJ1-5

CDR3 protein: CSARGPNRGTSYEQYF
CDR3 DNA: TGCAGTGCTAGAGGTCCAAACAGGGGAACTTCCTACGAGCAGTACTTC
V gene: TRBV20-1
D gene: TRBD1
clone size: many
J gene: TRBJ2-7

CDR3 protein: CASSPELRRPQHF
CDR3 DNA: TGTGCCAGCAGCCCCGAATTGAGACGGCCCCAGCATTTT
V gene: TRBV12-3/TRBV12-4
D gene: -
clone size: many
J gene: TRBJ1-5

CDR3 protein: CSASLAGVSGYEQYF
CDR3 DNA: TGCAGTGCTAGCTTAGCGGGAGTGTCGGGCTACGAGCAGTACTTC
V gene: TRBV20-1
D gene: TRBD2
clone size: many
J gene: TRBJ2-7

CDR3 protein: CASSQEPGQNTGELFF
CDR3 DNA: TGCGCCAGCAGCCAAGAGCCTGGCCAGAACACCGGGGAGCTGTTTTTT
V gene: TRBV4-1
D gene: -
clone size: few
J gene: TRBJ2-2

CDR3 protein: CASRRSTGTYEQYF
CDR3 DNA: TGTGCCAGCAGGAGATCGACAGGGACCTACGAGCAGTACTTC
V gene: TRBV28
D gene: TRBD1
clone size: many
J gene: TRBJ2-7

CDR3 protein: CASSTPTGTSGANVLTF
CDR3 DNA: TGCGCCAGCAGCACTCCAACAGGGACCTCTGGGGCCAACGTCCTGACTTTC
V gene: TRBV5-1
D gene: -
clone size: many
J gene: TRBJ2-6

CDR3 protein: CASSFVRSNYGYTF
CDR3 DNA: TGTGCCAGCAGTTTCGTTAGGAGTAACTATGGCTACACCTTC
V gene: TRBV6-2/TRBV6-3
D gene: -
clone size: many
J gene: TRBJ1-2

CDR3 protein: CAWRRVSGANVLTF
CDR3 DNA: TGTGCCTGGAGGCGGGTCTCTGGGGCCAACGTCCTGACTTTC
V gene: TRBV30
D gene: -
clone size: many
J gene: TRBJ2-6

CDR3 protein: CSVLGAGEQYF
CDR3 DNA: TGCAGCGTCCTGGGGGCGGGCGAGCAGTACTTC
V gene: TRBV29-1
D gene: -
clone size: many
J gene: TRBJ2-7

CDR3 protein: CASSVTGGTGELFF
CDR3 DNA: TGTGCCAGTAGTGTGACAGGAGGCACCGGGGAGCTGTTTTTT
V gene: TRBV19
D gene: -
clone size: -
J gene: TRBJ2-2

CDR3 protein: CAWSVQVSYEQYF
CDR3 DNA: TGTGCCTGGAGTGTACAGGTATCCTACGAGCAGTACTTC
V gene: TRBV30
D gene: -
clone size: many
J gene: TRBJ2-7

CDR3 protein: CASSGTSGRALTYNEQFF
CDR3 DNA: TGTGCCAGCAGCGGGACTAGCGGGAGGGCCCTCACCTACAATGAGCAGTTCTTC
V gene: TRBV11-1
D gene: TRBD2
clone size: -
J gene: TRBJ2-1

CDR3 protein: CSATRSYEQYF
CDR3 DNA: TGCAGTGCTACCCGAAGCTACGAGCAGTACTTC
V gene: TRBV20-1
D gene: -
clone size: many
J gene: TRBJ2-7

CDR3 protein: CASSLRADTQYF
CDR3 DNA: TGTGCCAGCAGCTTAAGGGCAGATACGCAGTATTTT
V gene: TRBV7-2
D gene: -
clone size: many
J gene: TRBJ2-3

CDR3 protein: CAIRQGWDTEAFF
CDR3 DNA: TGTGCCATCAGACAGGGTTGGGACACTGAAGCTTTCTTT
V gene: TRBV10-3
D gene: -
clone size: many
J gene: TRBJ1-1

CDR3 protein: CSARQGHTEAFF
CDR3 DNA: TGCAGTGCGAGACAGGGTCACACTGAAGCTTTCTTT
V gene: TRBV20-1
D gene: TRBD1
clone size: many
J gene: TRBJ1-1

CDR3 protein: CASKRQGSNQPQHF
CDR3 DNA: TGTGCCAGCAAAAGACAGGGGAGCAATCAGCCCCAGCATTTT
V gene: TRBV6-2/TRBV6-3
D gene: TRBD1
clone size: few
J gene: TRBJ1-5

CDR3 protein: CASSGGGSGTGELFF
CDR3 DNA: TGCGCCAGCAGCGGCGGGGGTTCGGGCACCGGGGAGCTGTTTTTT
V gene: TRBV5-1
D gene: TRBD2
clone size: many
J gene: TRBJ2-2

CDR3 protein: CASSQPGTAGASDF
CDR3 DNA: TGTGCCAGCAGCCAGCCGGGGACAGCCGGAGCCTCGGACTTC
V gene: TRBV2
D gene: TRBD1
clone size: many
J gene: TRBJ2-7

CDR3 protein: CSAQGQMNTEAFF
CDR3 DNA: TGCAGTGCGCAAGGACAGATGAACACTGAAGCTTTCTTT
V gene: TRBV20-1
D gene: -
clone size: once
J gene: TRBJ1-1

CDR3 protein: CSVGAGQTLNTEAFF
CDR3 DNA: TGCAGCGTAGGGGCGGGACAGACTTTAAACACTGAAGCTTTCTTT
V gene: TRBV29-1
D gene: TRBD1
clone size: -
J gene: TRBJ1-1

CDR3 protein: CAWSAGQGVVETQYF
CDR3 DNA: TGTGCCTGGAGTGCCGGACAGGGAGTCGTAGAGACCCAGTACTTC
V gene: TRBV30
D gene: TRBD1
clone size: many
J gene: TRBJ2-5

CDR3 protein: CATSREGGTYEQYF
CDR3 DNA: TGTGCCACCAGCAGAGAAGGGGGAACCTACGAGCAGTACTTC
V gene: TRBV15
D gene: -
clone size: many
J gene: TRBJ2-7

CDR3 protein: CASSFRGVPLYEQYF
CDR3 DNA: TGTGCCAGCAGTTTCCGAGGTGTGCCCCTCTACGAGCAGTACTTC
V gene: TRBV27
D gene: -
clone size: -
J gene: TRBJ2-7

CDR3 protein: CATSYGQGSETQYF
CDR3 DNA: TGTGCCACCAGCTACGGACAGGGATCGGAGACCCAGTACTTC
V gene: TRBV24-1
D gene: TRBD1
clone size: -
J gene: TRBJ2-5

CDR3 protein: CATSRLGSGRAYEQYF
CDR3 DNA: TGTGCCACCAGCAGATTGGGGAGCGGGCGAGCCTACGAGCAGTACTTC
V gene: TRBV15
D gene: -
clone size: many
J gene: TRBJ2-7

CDR3 protein: CASSELTGRLAFF
CDR3 DNA: TGTGCCAGCAGTGAATTGACAGGGAGGTTGGCTTTCTTT
V gene: TRBV25-1
D gene: TRBD1
clone size: many
J gene: TRBJ1-1

CDR3 protein: CASRRHLPQARNTGELFF
CDR3 DNA: TGTGCCAGCAGACGACACCTCCCACAGGCCCGGAACACCGGGGAGCTGTTTTTT
V gene: TRBV6-2/TRBV6-3
D gene: -
clone size: many
J gene: TRBJ2-2

CDR3 protein: CAWSVGTPNTEAFF
CDR3 DNA: TGTGCCTGGAGCGTAGGGACACCTAACACTGAAGCTTTCTTT
V gene: TRBV30
D gene: -
clone size: few
J gene: TRBJ1-1

CDR3 protein: CASSYGTASTDTQYF
CDR3 DNA: TGTGCCAGCAGCTATGGGACAGCTAGCACAGATACGCAGTATTTT
V gene: TRBV11-1
D gene: TRBD1
clone size: -
J gene: TRBJ2-3

CDR3 protein: CASSSMNSNQPQHF
CDR3 DNA: TGTGCCAGTAGCTCGATGAATAGCAATCAGCCCCAGCATTTT
V gene: TRBV19
D gene: -
clone size: many
J gene: TRBJ1-5

CDR3 protein: CASSIRQGRNTEAFF
CDR3 DNA: TGTGCCAGCAGTATACGACAGGGTCGGAACACTGAAGCTTTCTTT
V gene: TRBV6-5
D gene: TRBD1
clone size: many
J gene: TRBJ1-1

CDR3 protein: CASSGRDRAYEQYF
CDR3 DNA: TGTGCCAGCAGCGGTCGGGACAGGGCATACGAGCAGTACTTC
V gene: TRBV9
D gene: TRBD1
clone size: many
J gene: TRBJ2-7

CDR3 protein: CASSLMGSGELFF
CDR3 DNA: TGTGCCAGCAGTTTGATGGGGAGCGGGGAGCTGTTTTTT
V gene: TRBV27
D gene: -
clone size: few
J gene: TRBJ2-2

CDR3 protein: CASSLKGQASSYEQYF
CDR3 DNA: TGTGCCAGCAGCTTAAAAGGACAGGCCAGCTCCTACGAGCAGTACTTC
V gene: TRBV11-3
D gene: TRBD1
clone size: many
J gene: TRBJ2-7

CDR3 protein: CSALPSGGADETQYF
CDR3 DNA: TGCAGTGCCCTACCTAGCGGGGGGGCCGATGAGACCCAGTACTTC
V gene: TRBV20-1
D gene: TRBD2
clone size: -
J gene: TRBJ2-5

CDR3 protein: CASSEISGRAKETQYF
CDR3 DNA: TGTGCCAGCAGTGAAATCAGCGGCAGGGCGAAAGAGACCCAGTACTTC
V gene: TRBV6-1
D gene: -
clone size: many
J gene: TRBJ2-5

CDR3 protein: CSVRAGAGTENTGELLF
CDR3 DNA: TGCAGCGTTCGGGCGGGGGCTGGGACAGAGAACACCGGGGAGCTGCTTTTT
V gene: TRBV29-1
D gene: -
clone size: few
J gene: TRBJ2-2

CDR3 protein: CASTGPGRTEAFF
CDR3 DNA: TGTGCCAGCACCGGGCCAGGGAGGACTGAAGCTTTCTTT
V gene: TRBV6-2/TRBV6-3
D gene: -
clone size: -
J gene: TRBJ1-1